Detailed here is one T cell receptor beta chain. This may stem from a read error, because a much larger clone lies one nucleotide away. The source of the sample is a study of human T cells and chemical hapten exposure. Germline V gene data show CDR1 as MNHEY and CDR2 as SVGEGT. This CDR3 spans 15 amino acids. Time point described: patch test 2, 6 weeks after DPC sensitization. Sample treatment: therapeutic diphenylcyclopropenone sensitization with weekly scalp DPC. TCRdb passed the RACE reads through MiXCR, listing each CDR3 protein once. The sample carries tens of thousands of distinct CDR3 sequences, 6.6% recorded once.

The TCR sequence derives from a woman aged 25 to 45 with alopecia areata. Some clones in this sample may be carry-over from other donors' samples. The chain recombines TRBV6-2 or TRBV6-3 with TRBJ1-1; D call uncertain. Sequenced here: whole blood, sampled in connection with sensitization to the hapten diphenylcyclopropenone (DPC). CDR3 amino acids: CASTTRGLINTGAFF. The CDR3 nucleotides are TGTGCCAGCACCACACGTGGTCTGATAAACACTGGAGCTTTCTTT.